This T cell receptor beta chain was identified in a study of identifying expanded T cells in peripheral blood. Study observations and caveats: Technical replicates showed around 1.2 changed clones; roughly two weeks about 16.4; four weeks 19.

Remarks on this clone: Its specificity is not known.

Sequenced by immunoSEQ multiplex PCR; TCRdb stores in-frame clones only, minus some. The repertoire includes about 110,000 clones, about 88% of them detected once, and approximately 8% sits in the top ten. This CDR3 is built from 15 residues. The V and J ends lost 1 base and 3 bases respectively, with 12 bases between them. Looked up from germline, CDR1 is SGHNT and CDR2 is YENEEA. This chain joins TRBV11-3 and TRBJ2-5; D is possibly TRBD1 (6 bases). Specimen: blood. This receptor was taken from a person aged 18 to 70 in good health. The CDR3 bases are TGTGCCAGCAGCTTAGGAGGGGGTCTAAAAGAGACCCAGTACTTC. Translated, it gives CASSLGGGLKETQYF.